This T cell receptor beta chain appears in the sequencing data of a study of shared clonotypes between healthy human individuals. The assay was immunoSEQ multiplex PCR, and TCRdb's table has in-frame clones only and misses some. The sample shows about 2 million clones, over 85% of them seen only once. Overall study findings and caveats: Richness estimates generally favored naive over memory subsets. Naive CD4 clonotypes were shared across several donors at approximately 5.3%. It was the non-shared clonotypes that had lower generation probabilities than clonotypes shared by all four donors.

On this clone: Antigen: not known.

Terminally differentiated effector memory CD45RA+ cells were left out of the naive CD8 fraction, which was CD45RO-negative and positively selected for CCR7. V shed 5 bases and J 0 bases; nucleotides not matched to a gene: 7. The CDR3 has 17 amino acids. CDR1 and CDR2 from the germline V gene are MNHEY and SMNVEV (reference sequence). The material sequenced was naive CD8+ T cells sorted from blood. The clonotype was recovered from a man younger than 35 in good health. The chain is built from TRBV27 and TRBJ2-1; TRBD2 matches 10 bases. CDR3 in DNA: TGTGCCAGCAGTCCATACCCTAGCGGGAGCTCCTACAATGAGCAGTTCTTC. The encoded protein is CASSPYPSGSSYNEQFF.